One sample yielded the 23 T cell receptor beta chains listed below, sequenced in a study of PD-1 blockade in classical Hodgkin lymphoma. Libraries were prepared by immunoSEQ multiplex PCR; TCRdb keeps only in-frame clonotypes and omits some of them. This table holds roughly 41,000 clones, over 60% found once. Brentuximab vedotin exposure varied among the patients, all of whom had relapsed after autologous stem cell transplantation. Sequenced material: peripheral blood mononuclear cells (PBMCs), taken at baseline. These receptors originate from a human donor with classical Hodgkin lymphoma.

The gene calls are TRBV5-1 and TRBJ1-1; D remains unclear. Germline V gives CDR1 SGHRS, CDR2 YFSETQ. Trimming took off 4 bases at V and 4 bases at J, with 8 bases between the two ends. This CDR3 has 12 residues. In DNA, the CDR3 is TGCGCCAGCAGCCCGACGGGCACTGAAGCTTTCTTT. The encoded protein is CASSPTGTEAFF. Full variable domain (missing parts from reference TRBV5-1 and TRBJ1-1): KAGVTQTPRYLIKTRGQQVTLSCSPISGHRSVSWYQQTPGQGLQFLFEYFSETQRNKGNFPGRFSGRQFSNSRSEMNVSTLELGDSALYLCASSPTGTEAFFGQGTRLTVV.

This clone was counted between two and nine times. The CDR3 here is CASSLGTGNYGYTF. The CDR3 region has the DNA TGTGCCAGCAGTTTAGGTACAGGGAACTATGGCTACACCTTC. The gene calls are TRBV27 and TRBJ1-2; D is possibly TRBD1 (6 bases). The CDR3 spans 14 residues. The ends were cut back, 2 bases at V and 2 bases at J, with 9 bases in the middle. The germline V gene has CDR1 MNHEY and CDR2 SMNVEV (reference sequence).

This clone was observed a few times. The J gene is TRBJ1-4, the V gene TRBV30; TRBD1 aligns across 9 bases. Germline loops: CDR1 GTSNPN, CDR2 SVGIG (reference sequence). The CDR3 contains 14 residues. After removal of 4 bases from V and 7 bases from J, the junction contained 7 bases not matched to a gene. This CDR3 reads CAWKQQGAAEKLFF. CDR3 sequence (DNA): TGTGCCTGGAAACAACAGGGGGCGGCTGAAAAACTGTTTTTT. The whole variable domain, remainder taken from reference TRBV30 and TRBJ1-4, is SQTIHQWPATLVQPVGSPLSLECTVEGTSNPNLYWYRQAAGRGLQLLFYSVGIGQISSEVPQNLSASRPQDRQFILSSKKLLLSDSGFYLCAWKQQGAAEKLFFGSGTQLSVL.

This chain joins TRBV7-3 and TRBJ2-2, with 8 nucleotides matching TRBD2. The CDR3 is made up of 17 amino acids. V gave up 2 bases and J gave up 0 bases; unmatched junction bases: 5. Germline loops: CDR1 SGHTA, CDR2 FQGTGA. The CDR3 loop is CASSLGPSGSNTGELFF. The DNA of the CDR3 is TGTGCCAGCAGCTTAGGACCTAGCGGGTCGAACACCGGGGAGCTGTTTTTT.

The chain has TRBV6-6 and TRBJ2-3; 7 nucleotides match TRBD1. Per the germline V gene, CDR1 is MNHNY and CDR2 is SVGAGI (reference sequence). The CDR3 spans 16 residues. Trimming removed 6 bases from V and 1 base from J; junction bases left unmatched: 10. This CDR3 reads CASSPTGSGRTDTQYF. DNA for the CDR3: TGTGCCAGCAGCCCGACAGGGTCGGGACGCACAGATACGCAGTATTTT.

The genes are TRBV11-2 and TRBJ2-7; D gene ambiguous. CDR1 and CDR2 from the germline V gene are SGHAT and FQNNGV. V dropped 5 bases and J dropped 1 base, with 15 bases sitting between them. This CDR3 contains 15 residues. The CDR3 nucleotides are TGTGCCAGCAGCCTCCGGGCGGTGACGTCCTACGAGCAGTACTTC. The encoded protein is CASSLRAVTSYEQYF.

The chain carries TRBV7-9 and TRBJ1-3; TRBD1 matches at 8 bases. The ends lost 4 bases at V and 0 bases at J; junction bases unmatched: 8. Germline CDR1 and CDR2: SEHNR and FQNEAQ (reference sequence). This CDR3 has 17 residues. CDR3: CASSSNRDRYSGNTIYF. In nucleotides, the CDR3 is TGTGCCAGCAGCTCCAACCGGGACAGGTACTCTGGAAACACCATATATTTT.

The rearrangement links TRBV6-1 to TRBJ2-3; D is uncertain. Trimming took off 1 base at V and 2 bases at J, with 10 bases between the two ends. The CDR3 is made up of 15 amino acids. Germline CDR1 and CDR2: MNHNS and SASEGT. CDR3 coding DNA: TGTGCCAGCAGTGAAGTTCACCCCCCCACAGATACGCAGTATTTT. Protein: CASSEVHPPTDTQYF.

The chain joins TRBV7-2 to TRBJ2-3, with D possibly TRBD2 on 7 matching bases. This CDR3 comprises 15 residues. Trimming shortened V by 1 base and J by 4 bases, and 12 bases separated the two germline ends. Germline CDR1 is SGHTA and CDR2 is FQGNSA. CDR3 residues: CASSLVGGRPDTQYF. The CDR3 DNA reads as TGTGCCAGCAGCTTAGTGGGGGGGCGCCCAGATACGCAGTATTTT.

V gene TRBV6-5 combines with J gene TRBJ1-5; weak D call: TRBD1 (6 bases). V was pared by 4 bases and J by 6 bases, with 13 bases between. Germline-derived CDR1 and CDR2 are MNHEY and SVGAGI. The CDR3 extends over 14 amino acids. The DNA of the CDR3 is TGTGCCAGCAGTTTCGGGGGGGCGGGTCAGCCCCAGCATTTT. Translated, it gives CASSFGGAGQPQHF.

The rearrangement links TRBV27 to TRBJ2-7, with a tentative D call TRBD2 (6 bases). Looked up from germline, CDR1 is MNHEY and CDR2 is SMNVEV (reference sequence). Deletions cut 6 bases from V and 5 bases from J, with 23 bases between. The length of the CDR3 is 16 residues. CDR3 DNA: TGTGCCAGCAGCCGTTCTCCGGGACTCCCCCTCCACGAGCAGTACTTC. Residues: CASSRSPGLPLHEQYF.

Relative to its sample, this clone is medium-sized. In nucleotides, the CDR3 is TGTGCCAGCAGTCCCGAAGGGACAGTCTATGGCTACACCTTC. Its protein is CASSPEGTVYGYTF. The genes are TRBV27 and TRBJ1-2, with 7 nucleotides matching TRBD1. The CDR3 extends over 14 amino acids. V dropped 5 bases and J dropped 4; count of bases not matched to a gene: 7. Germline-derived CDR1 and CDR2 are MNHEY and SMNVEV (reference sequence).

By sample share, this clone is large. The chain is built from TRBV29-1 and TRBJ1-4; tentatively, D is TRBD1 (5 bases). Germline V gives CDR1 SQVTM, CDR2 ANQGSEA. V was trimmed by 4 bases and J by 5 bases, leaving 11 bases between them. This CDR3 comprises 13 residues. CDR3 region: CSVGNRTNEKLFF. The CDR3 coding sequence is TGCAGCGTTGGAAACAGGACAAATGAAAAACTGTTTTTT.

V gene TRBV28 combines with J gene TRBJ2-3; 9 nucleotides line up with TRBD1. Germline CDR1 and CDR2: MDHEN and SYDVKM. The CDR3 sequence is 18 residues long. With V trimmed by 6 bases and J by 2 bases, 15 bases remained unmatched. CDR3 amino acids: CASSYEQSGTGNTDTQYF. The CDR3 DNA follows: TGTGCCAGCAGCTACGAACAATCCGGGACAGGGAACACAGATACGCAGTATTTT.

The chain employs TRBV9 and TRBJ2-5; D remains unclear. Germline V gene data show CDR1 as SGDLS and CDR2 as YYNGEE. The V and J ends lost 4 bases and 4 bases respectively, with 11 bases between them. This CDR3 has 13 residues. This CDR3 reads CASSPPIIETQYF. CDR3 in DNA: TGTGCCAGCAGCCCCCCTATTATAGAGACCCAGTACTTC.

This sequence joins TRBV7-1 and TRBJ1-1; 8 bases map to TRBD1. TRBV7-1 is marked as an open reading frame, function uncertain. Losses at the gene ends were 3 bases for V and 4 bases for J; bases not matched to a gene: 4. This CDR3 comprises 14 residues. CDR3 protein: CASSSTGGGTEAFF. The DNA of the CDR3 is TGTGCCAGCAGCTCCACAGGGGGAGGCACTGAAGCTTTCTTT.

The chain is built from TRBV9 and TRBJ2-1; 9 bases match TRBD2. Germline CDR1 reads SGDLS; CDR2 reads YYNGEE. V was clipped by 4 bases and J by 4 bases; unmatched bases: 6. CDR3 length equals 15 residues. The CDR3 DNA is TGTGCCAGCAGCCCGAGCGGGGGGACTTACAATGAGCAGTTCTTC. Translation gives CASSPSGGTYNEQFF.

The V call is TRBV15, the J call TRBJ1-1; the match to TRBD1 covers 7 bases. Germline assignment: CDR1 LNHNV and CDR2 YYDKDF (reference sequence). The junction had 12 bases not matched to a gene; V was cut back by 5 bases and J by 6 bases. The CDR3 totals 15 residues. The CDR3, as DNA: TGTGCCACCAGCCCGATAGCCCCAGGGGGTGCTGAAGCTTTCTTT. Encoded protein: CATSPIAPGGAEAFF.

The chain combines TRBV7-9 with TRBJ2-7; weak D call: TRBD1 (5 bases). The CDR3 loop spans 14 amino acids. The germline gives CDR1 SEHNR, CDR2 FQNEAQ (reference sequence). V dropped 5 bases and J dropped 3 bases, with 14 bases sitting between them. In nucleotides, the CDR3 is TGTGCCAGCAGCGCAAAGGGGTCTGTCTACGAGCAGTACTTC. This gives the protein CASSAKGSVYEQYF.

The chain uses TRBV12-5 and TRBJ2-2; TRBD2 aligns across 13 bases. The germline V gene encodes CDR1 LGHNT and CDR2 FRNRAP. The CDR3 length is 21 residues. V shed 7 bases, J shed 3 bases, and the junction held 20 bases outside the gene matches. This chain's CDR3 is CASAPYFRVRTSGSDTGELFF. The CDR3 DNA reads as TGTGCTAGTGCCCCATATTTCCGGGTCCGGACTAGCGGGAGTGACACCGGGGAGCTGTTTTTT.

The rearrangement uses TRBV7-9 and TRBJ2-7; 8 bases line up with TRBD2. V trimming: 1 base; J trimming: 0 bases; junction bases outside the gene matches: 5. The CDR3 spans 16 residues. Germline V gives CDR1 SEHNR, CDR2 FQNEAQ (reference sequence). The CDR3 nucleotides are TGTGCCAGCAGCTTAGTTCCGGGAGGGCCCTCCTACGAGCAGTACTTC. This translates into CASSLVPGGPSYEQYF.

This chain connects TRBV10-3 to TRBJ2-4; 9 bases match TRBD1. This CDR3 comprises 17 residues. CDR1 is ENHRY, CDR2 SYGVKD, per germline. Trimming took 6 bases from V and 0 from J; bases not matched to a gene: 9. The CDR3 coding sequence is TGTGCCATCAGCCCCGACCCGGGACAGGGAGCCAAAAACATTCAGTACTTC. Its translation is CAISPDPGQGAKNIQYF.

This chain links TRBV4-3 with TRBJ2-1; possible D gene TRBD2, 5 bases. Germline CDR1 reads LGHNA; CDR2 reads YSLEER. The CDR3 spans 14 residues. V lost 2 bases and J lost 5, with 10 bases in between. For the CDR3, the DNA is TGCGCCAGCAGCCAAAGGAGGTTCAACAATGAGCAGTTCTTC. Amino acids: CASSQRRFNNEQFF.